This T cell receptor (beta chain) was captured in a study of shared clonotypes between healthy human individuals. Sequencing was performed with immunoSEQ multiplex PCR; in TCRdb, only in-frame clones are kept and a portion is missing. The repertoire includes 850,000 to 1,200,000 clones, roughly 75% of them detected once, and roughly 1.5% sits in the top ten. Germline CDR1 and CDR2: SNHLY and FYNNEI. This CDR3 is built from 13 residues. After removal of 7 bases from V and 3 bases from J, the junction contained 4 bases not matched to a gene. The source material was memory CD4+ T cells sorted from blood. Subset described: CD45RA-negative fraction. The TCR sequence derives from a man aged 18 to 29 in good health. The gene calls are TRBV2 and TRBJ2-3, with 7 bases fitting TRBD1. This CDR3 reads CASNTGVTDTQYF. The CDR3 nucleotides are TGTGCCAGCAACACAGGGGTAACAGATACGCAGTATTTT.